The 6 T cell receptor beta chains given below trace back to one sample, sequenced in a study of T cells after yellow fever vaccination. TCRdb used MiXCR to reprocess the 5' RACE reads, holding one entry per CDR3 protein. The table has 400,000 or so distinct CDR3 sequences, around 20% seen once. The sequences come from PBMCs, collected before the yellow fever booster vaccination. The receptors were gathered from a man in his late teens or twenties who received the YFV17D yellow fever vaccine.

This clonotype was counted many times. The chain is built from TRBV18 and TRBJ2-7; 11 nucleotides line up with TRBD2. The length of the CDR3 is 14 residues. V shed 6 bases and J 0 bases; nucleotides not matched to a gene: 1. Looked up from germline, CDR1 is KGHSH and CDR2 is LQKENI. The CDR3 loop reads CASSGTSGSYEQYF. The DNA for the CDR3 is TGTGCCAGCTCTGGGACTAGCGGCTCCTACGAGCAGTACTTC.

This clonotype was detected many times. The chain employs TRBV7-2 and TRBJ1-1; D call uncertain. The CDR3 is 14 residues long. Germline assignment: CDR1 SGHTA and CDR2 FQGNSA. V shed 5 bases and J shed 1 base, with 11 bases lying between them. The CDR3 is CASSLSRWNTEAFF. The CDR3 DNA reads TGTGCCAGCAGCCTTAGCCGATGGAACACTGAAGCTTTCTTT. The full variable domain, completed using reference TRBV7-2 and TRBJ1-1, is GAGVSQSPSNKVTEKGKDVELRCDPISGHTALYWYRQSLGQGLEFLIYFQGNSAPDKSGLPSDRFSAERTGGSVSTLTIQRTQQEDSAVYLCASSLSRWNTEAFFGQGTRLTVV.

This clonotype was counted at least ten times. The chain couples TRBV9 to TRBJ2-3, with D perhaps matching TRBD1 or TRBD2 (5 bases each). The CDR3 spans 14 residues. CDR1 and CDR2 from the germline V gene are SGDLS and YYNGEE. V was shortened by 2 bases and J by 2 bases, with 9 bases between the two germline ends. CDR3 nucleotide sequence: TGTGCCAGCAGCGTGGGGGAACTCACAGATACGCAGTATTTT. Protein product: CASSVGELTDTQYF.

This clonotype was counted only a few times. This rearrangement joins TRBV6-1 to TRBJ2-1; D gene uncertain. V shed 3 bases and J shed 0 bases, with 18 bases lying between them. The V gene's germline CDR1 is MNHNS and CDR2 SASEGT. The CDR3 runs 18 residues. This CDR3 reads CASSEGLVAASSYNEQFF. The CDR3 bases are TGTGCCAGCAGTGAGGGTCTCGTGGCTGCCAGCTCCTACAATGAGCAGTTCTTC.

In nucleotides, the CDR3 is TGTGCCTGGAGTGTGCGAGGTAGCAATCAGCCCCAGCATTTT. Translation: CAWSVRGSNQPQHF. The chain recombines TRBV30 with TRBJ1-5; the D is unclear. Germline V gene lookup returns CDR1 GTSNPN and CDR2 SVGIG (reference sequence). V lost 0 bases, J lost 0 bases, and 6 bases lay in between. The CDR3 totals 14 residues. The full variable domain, in which reference TRBV30 and TRBJ1-5 provide the parts outside the CDR3, is SQTIHQWPATLVQPVGSPLSLECTVEGTSNPNLYWYRQAAGRGLQLLFYSVGIGQISSEVPQNLSASRPQDRQFILSSKKLLLSDSGFYLCAWSVRGSNQPQHFGDGTRLSIL.

This clonotype was found many times. The genes are TRBV7-9 and TRBJ1-2; 8 nucleotides match TRBD1. The V gene's germline CDR1 is SEHNR and CDR2 FQNEAQ (reference sequence). J lost 5 bases, V lost 3 bases, and 5 bases had no gene match. The CDR3 is made up of 14 amino acids. Here the CDR3 reads CASSFGQGNYGYTF. CDR3 in DNA: TGTGCCAGCAGCTTTGGACAGGGCAATTATGGCTACACCTTC.